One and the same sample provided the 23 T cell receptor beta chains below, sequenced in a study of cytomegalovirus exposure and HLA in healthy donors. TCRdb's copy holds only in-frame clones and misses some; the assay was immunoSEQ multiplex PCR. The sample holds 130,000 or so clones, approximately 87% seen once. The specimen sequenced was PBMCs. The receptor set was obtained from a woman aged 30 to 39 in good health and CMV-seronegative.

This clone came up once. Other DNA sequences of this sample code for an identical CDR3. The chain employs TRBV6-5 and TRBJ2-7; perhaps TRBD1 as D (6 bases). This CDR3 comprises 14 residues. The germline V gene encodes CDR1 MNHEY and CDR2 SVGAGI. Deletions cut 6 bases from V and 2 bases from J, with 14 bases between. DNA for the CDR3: TGTGCCAGCAGCTCGACAGGACTTCCCTACGAGCAGTACTTC. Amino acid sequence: CASSSTGLPYEQYF.

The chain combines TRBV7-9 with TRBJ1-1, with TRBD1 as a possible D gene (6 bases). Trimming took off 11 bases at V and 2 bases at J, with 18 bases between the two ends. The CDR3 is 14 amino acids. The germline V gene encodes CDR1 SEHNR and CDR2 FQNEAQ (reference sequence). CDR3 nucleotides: TGTGCCCTACCGGGGGGGCAGCCTAACACTGAAGCTTTCTTT. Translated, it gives CALPGGQPNTEAFF.

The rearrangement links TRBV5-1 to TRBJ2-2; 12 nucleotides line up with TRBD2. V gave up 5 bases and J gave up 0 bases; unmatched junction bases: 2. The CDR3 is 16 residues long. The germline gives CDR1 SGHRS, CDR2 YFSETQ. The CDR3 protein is CASRRTSGTNTGELFF. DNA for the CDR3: TGCGCCAGCAGGCGGACTAGCGGGACGAACACCGGGGAGCTGTTTTTT.

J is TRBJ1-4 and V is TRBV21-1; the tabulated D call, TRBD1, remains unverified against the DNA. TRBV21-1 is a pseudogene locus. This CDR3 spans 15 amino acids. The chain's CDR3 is CASDRDRATNEKLFF. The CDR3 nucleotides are TGTGCCAGCGACCGGGACAGGGCAACTAATGAAAAACTGTTTTTT.

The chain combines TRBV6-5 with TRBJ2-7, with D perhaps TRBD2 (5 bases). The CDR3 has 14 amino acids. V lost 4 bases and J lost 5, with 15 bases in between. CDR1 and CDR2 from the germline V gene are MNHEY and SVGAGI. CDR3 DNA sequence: TGTGCCAGCAGTTGGTCGAGGGAAAGAAACGAGCAGTACTTC. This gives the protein CASSWSRERNEQYF.

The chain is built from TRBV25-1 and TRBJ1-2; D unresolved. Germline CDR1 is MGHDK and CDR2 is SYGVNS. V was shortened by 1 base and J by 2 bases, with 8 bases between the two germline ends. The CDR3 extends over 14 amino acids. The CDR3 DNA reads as TGTGCCAGCAGTGAATCAGGCAGGAACTATGGCTACACCTTC. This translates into CASSESGRNYGYTF.

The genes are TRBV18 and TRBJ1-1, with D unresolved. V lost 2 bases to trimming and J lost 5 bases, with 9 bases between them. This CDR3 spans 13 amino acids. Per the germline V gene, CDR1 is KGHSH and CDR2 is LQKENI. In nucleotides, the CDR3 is TGTGCCAGCTCACCAACCCGGGATACTGAAGCTTTCTTT. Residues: CASSPTRDTEAFF.

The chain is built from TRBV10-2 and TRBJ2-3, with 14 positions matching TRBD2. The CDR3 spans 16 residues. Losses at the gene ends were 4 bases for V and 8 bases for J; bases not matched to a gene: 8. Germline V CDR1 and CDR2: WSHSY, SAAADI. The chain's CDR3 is CASSGGLAGEKGTQYF. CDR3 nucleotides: TGCGCCAGCAGTGGGGGACTAGCGGGGGAGAAGGGTACGCAGTATTTT.

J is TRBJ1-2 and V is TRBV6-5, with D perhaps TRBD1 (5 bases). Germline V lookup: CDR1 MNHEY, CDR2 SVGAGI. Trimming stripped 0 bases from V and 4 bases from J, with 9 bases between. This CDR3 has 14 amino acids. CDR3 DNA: TGTGCCAGCAGTTACTCGCAGGGACTCTATGGCTACACCTTC. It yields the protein CASSYSQGLYGYTF.

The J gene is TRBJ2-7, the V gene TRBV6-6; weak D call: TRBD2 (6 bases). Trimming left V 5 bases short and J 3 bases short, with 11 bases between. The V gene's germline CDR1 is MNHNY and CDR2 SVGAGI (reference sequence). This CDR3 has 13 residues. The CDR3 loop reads CASSGGVNYEQYF. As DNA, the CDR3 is TGTGCCAGCAGTGGAGGGGTAAACTACGAGCAGTACTTC.

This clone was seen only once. CDR3 in DNA: TGTGCCAGCAACCCCGGGATGTCGAGAGATACGCAGTATTTT. It encodes CASNPGMSRDTQYF. The rearrangement uses TRBV25-1 and TRBJ2-3, with TRBD2 as a possible D gene (5 bases). Germline CDR1 reads MGHDK; CDR2 reads SYGVNS. CDR3 size: 14 residues. The V and J ends lost 7 bases and 5 bases respectively, with 16 bases between them.

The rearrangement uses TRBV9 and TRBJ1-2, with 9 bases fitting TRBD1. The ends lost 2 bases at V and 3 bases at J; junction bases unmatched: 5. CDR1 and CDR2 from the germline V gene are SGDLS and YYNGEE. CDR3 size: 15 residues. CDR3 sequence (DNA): TGTGCCAGCAGCGTTTCGGGACAGGGTGACTATGGCTACACCTTC. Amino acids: CASSVSGQGDYGYTF. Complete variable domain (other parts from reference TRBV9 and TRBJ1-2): DSGVTQTPKHLITATGQRVTLRCSPRSGDLSVYWYQQSLDQGLQFLIQYYNGEERAKGNILERFSAQQFPDLHSELNLSSLELGDSALYFCASSVSGQGDYGYTFGSGTRLTVV.

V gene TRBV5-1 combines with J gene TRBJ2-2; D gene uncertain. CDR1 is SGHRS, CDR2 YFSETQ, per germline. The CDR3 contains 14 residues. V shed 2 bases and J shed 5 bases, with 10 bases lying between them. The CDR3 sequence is CASSLVFETGELFF. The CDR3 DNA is TGCGCCAGCAGCTTAGTTTTCGAGACCGGGGAGCTGTTTTTT.

The CDR3 DNA sequence: TGCGCCAGCAGCCACGCGGACAGGAGAACCAACACTGAAGCTTTCTTT. Encoded protein: CASSHADRRTNTEAFF. The gene calls are TRBV4-1 and TRBJ1-1; 7 positions match TRBD1. In germline, CDR1 is MGHRA, CDR2 YSYEKL. The V gene end was trimmed by 3 bases and the J gene end by 2 bases; junction bases not matched to a gene: 9. There are 16 residues in the CDR3.

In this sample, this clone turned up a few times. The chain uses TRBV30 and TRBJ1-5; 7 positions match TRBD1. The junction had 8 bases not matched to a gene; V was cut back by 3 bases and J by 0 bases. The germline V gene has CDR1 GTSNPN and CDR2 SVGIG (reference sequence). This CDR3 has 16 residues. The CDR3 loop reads CAWSSETGRSNQPQHF. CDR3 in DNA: TGTGCCTGGAGCTCAGAGACAGGGCGTAGCAATCAGCCCCAGCATTTT.

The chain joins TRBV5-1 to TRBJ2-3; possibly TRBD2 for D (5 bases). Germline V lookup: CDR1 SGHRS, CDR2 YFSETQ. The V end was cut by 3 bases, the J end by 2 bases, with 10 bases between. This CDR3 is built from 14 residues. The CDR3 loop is CASSYGLFTDTQYF. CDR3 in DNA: TGCGCCAGCAGCTACGGACTCTTCACAGATACGCAGTATTTT.

The CDR3 bases are TGTGCCAGCAGTTTATCAGGGGCTGGGGAGCAGTACTTC. This codes for CASSLSGAGEQYF. The chain combines TRBV6-5 with TRBJ2-7; a possible D gene is TRBD1 (6 bases). Germline V gene sequence: CDR1 MNHEY, CDR2 SVGAGI. This CDR3 contains 13 residues. V was pared by 4 bases and J by 7 bases, with 14 bases between.

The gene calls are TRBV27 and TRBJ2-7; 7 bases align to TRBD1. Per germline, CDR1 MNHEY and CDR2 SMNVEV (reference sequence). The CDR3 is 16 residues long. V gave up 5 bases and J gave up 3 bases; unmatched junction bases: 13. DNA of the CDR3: TGTGCCAGCAGTCCCCGGACAGGTTGGACAGGCTACGAGCAGTACTTC. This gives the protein CASSPRTGWTGYEQYF.

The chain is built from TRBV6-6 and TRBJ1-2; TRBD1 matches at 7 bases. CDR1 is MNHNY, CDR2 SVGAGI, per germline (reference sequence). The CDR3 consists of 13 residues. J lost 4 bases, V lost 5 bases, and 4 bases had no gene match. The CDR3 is CASSTGQLYGYTF. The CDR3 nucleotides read TGTGCCAGCAGTACGGGACAGCTCTATGGCTACACCTTC.

Here the CDR3 reads CASSPEMNTEAFF. The CDR3 DNA reads as TGTGCCAGCAGCCCGGAGATGAACACTGAAGCTTTCTTT. The chain is built from TRBV7-9 and TRBJ1-1; D is ambiguous. Trimming pared 5 bases from V and 0 bases from J, leaving 7 bases between. CDR3 length: 13 residues. CDR1 and CDR2 from the germline V gene are SEHNR and FQNEAQ (reference sequence).

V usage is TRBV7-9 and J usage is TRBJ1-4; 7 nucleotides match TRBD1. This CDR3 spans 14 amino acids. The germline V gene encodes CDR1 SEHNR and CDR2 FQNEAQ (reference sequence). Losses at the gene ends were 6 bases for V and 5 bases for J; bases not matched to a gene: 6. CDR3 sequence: CASSRGGANEKLFF. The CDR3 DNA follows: TGTGCCAGCAGTCGAGGGGGCGCGAATGAAAAACTGTTTTTT.

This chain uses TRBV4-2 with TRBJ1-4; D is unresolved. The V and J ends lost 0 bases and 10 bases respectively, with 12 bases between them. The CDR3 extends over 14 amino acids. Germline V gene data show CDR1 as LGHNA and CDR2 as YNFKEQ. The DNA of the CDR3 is TGTGCCAGCAGCCAAGACGTCCTGTCGGGAAAACTGTTTTTT. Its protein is CASSQDVLSGKLFF.

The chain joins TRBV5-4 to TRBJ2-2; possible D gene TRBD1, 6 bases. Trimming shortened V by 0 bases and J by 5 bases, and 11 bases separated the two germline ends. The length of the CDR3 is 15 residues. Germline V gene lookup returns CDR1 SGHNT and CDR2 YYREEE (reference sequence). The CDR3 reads CASSLARGRTGELFF. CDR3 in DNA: TGTGCCAGCAGCTTGGCCAGGGGTCGAACCGGGGAGCTGTTTTTT. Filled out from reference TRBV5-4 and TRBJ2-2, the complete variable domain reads ETGVTQSPTHLIKTRGQQVTLRCSSQSGHNTVSWYQQALGQGPQFIFQYYREEENGRGNFPPRFSGLQFPNYSSELNVNALELDDSALYLCASSLARGRTGELFFGEGSRLTVL.